At least ten counts were recorded for the clone carrying this T cell receptor (beta chain). Its target is unknown. Each CDR3 protein gets one entry after TCRdb re-called the RACE reads with MiXCR. The sample has 380,000 or so distinct CDR3 sequences; around 5.5% are singletons. The time point: pre-sensitization, week 0. Treatment given: therapeutic diphenylcyclopropenone sensitization with weekly scalp DPC. It was from unfractionated whole blood that total RNA was extracted. This specimen belongs to a study of human T cells and chemical hapten exposure. General observations from the study: Patch test score was positively correlated with the counts of TCRs that had expanded at PT1.

The V gene lost 4 bases and the J gene lost 4 bases, with 13 bases spanning the gap. This CDR3 contains 15 residues. Germline values: CDR1 MNHEY, CDR2 SVGAGI. The clonotype comes from a woman between 18 and 29 years old with alopecia areata. Some clones in this sample may be carry-over from other donors' samples. The specimen comprised whole blood, sampled in connection with sensitization to the hapten diphenylcyclopropenone (DPC). The chain employs TRBV6-5 and TRBJ1-4; D is uncertain. The CDR3 DNA reads as TGTGCCAGCAGTTGGGAGGCCCGGGGTAATGAAAAACTGTTTTTT. Protein product: CASSWEARGNEKLFF.